This T cell receptor (beta chain) was identified in a study of response to subunit inactivated influenza vaccine. A note on this clonotype: No antigen is known for it.

CDR3 length: 16 amino acids. The V gene lost 1 base and the J gene lost 3 bases, with 14 bases spanning the gap. Germline-derived CDR1 and CDR2 are SNHLY and FYNNEI. Study-level points and caveats: Authors proposed each seasonal influenza vaccination draws in few new T cells.

Via MiXCR, TCRdb re-called the RT-PCR reads, giving one row per CDR3 protein. The table shows approximately 520,000 distinct CDR3 sequences, with over 25% occurring only once. This receptor was identified in a man aged 50 to 60 who received an inactivated influenza vaccine. V and J are TRBV2 and TRBJ2-3; D is unclear. Sequencing used CD4+ T cells sorted from PBMCs, obtained roughly 5 days after vaccination. The CDR3 is CASSEEALGMTDTQYF. The CDR3 DNA follows: TGTGCCAGCAGTGAAGAGGCTCTGGGTATGACAGATACGCAGTATTTT.